The 18 T cell receptor beta chains presented below share a single source sample, sequenced in a study of blood T cell repertoires in COVID-19. Assay: immunoSEQ multiplex PCR; the TCRdb copy retains only in-frame clones and omits some. The sample carries tens of thousands of clones, 60% to 85% recorded once. The specimen sequenced was peripheral blood. The receptors shown here come from a man aged 25 to 45 with COVID-19, enrolled during active disease.

The chain couples TRBV7-2 to TRBJ1-2; possibly TRBD1 for D (5 bases). V was pared by 1 base and J by 8 bases, with 14 bases between. The CDR3 length is 14 residues. The germline V gene has CDR1 SGHTA and CDR2 FQGNSA. CDR3 in DNA: TGTGCCAGCAGCTTAGTGGTGGCAGGGAGGGGCTACACCTTC. Amino acid sequence: CASSLVVAGRGYTF.

This chain links TRBV12-3 or TRBV12-4 with TRBJ2-5; the D gene is possibly TRBD2 (5 bases). The V gene lost 8 bases and the J gene lost 5 bases, with 9 bases spanning the gap. The CDR3 runs 11 residues. For the CDR3, the DNA is TGTGCCAGCTCTTCGGGGGAGACCCAGTACTTC. Residues: CASSSGETQYF.

The chain recombines TRBV5-1 with TRBJ1-1; D remains ambiguous. This CDR3 is built from 13 residues. Germline V gene sequence: CDR1 SGHRS, CDR2 YFSETQ. Deletions cut 4 bases from V and 4 bases from J, with 11 bases between. Written as DNA, the CDR3 is TGCGCCAGCAGCCCGTACAGACCCACTGAAGCTTTCTTT. Its translation: CASSPYRPTEAFF.

This clone came up a few times. The chain couples TRBV4-2 to TRBJ2-5, with TRBD2 matching over 14 bases. The ends lost 0 bases at V and 5 bases at J; junction bases unmatched: 14. Germline loops: CDR1 LGHNA, CDR2 YNFKEQ. The CDR3 is made up of 20 amino acids. The CDR3 DNA is TGTGCCAGCAGCCAAGATTACGGACTAGCGGGAGGAACCCATGCGGAGACCCAGTACTTC. Translation: CASSQDYGLAGGTHAETQYF.

This chain connects TRBV11-1 to TRBJ2-1; TRBD2 aligns across 15 bases. The junction had 5 bases not matched to a gene; V was cut back by 5 bases and J by 9 bases. CDR1 SGHAT and CDR2 FQDESV come from the germline V gene (reference sequence). This CDR3 has 15 residues. CDR3 in DNA: TGTGCCAGCAGCGGACTAGCGGGGGGGCCGAGTGAGCAGTTCTTC. This sequence encodes CASSGLAGGPSEQFF.

This chain links TRBV23-1 with TRBJ1-5, with D possibly being TRBD1 (5 bases). Being an ORF, TRBV23-1 has a function that is uncertain. This CDR3 has 15 residues. V shed 8 bases and J shed 9 bases, with 23 bases lying between them. CDR3 sequence reads: CASEATGGKWGPQHF. The CDR3 DNA reads as TGCGCCAGCGAGGCTACGGGGGGGAAATGGGGGCCCCAGCATTTT.

The chain couples TRBV28 to TRBJ2-2; TRBD1 aligns across 8 bases. The CDR3 contains 15 residues. Germline-derived CDR1 and CDR2 are MDHEN and SYDVKM. Germline trimming cut 5 bases from V and 6 bases from J; bases unmatched to any gene: 8. The CDR3 here is CASSISSGQAGELFF. DNA for the CDR3: TGTGCCAGCAGTATCTCTTCGGGACAGGCCGGGGAGCTGTTTTTT.

Relative to its sample, this clone is medium-sized (0.01 to 0.1%). This sequence joins TRBV7-8 and TRBJ2-2; 11 bases are shared with TRBD2. Germline V gene data show CDR1 as SGHVS and CDR2 as FQNEAQ. This CDR3 is 17 amino acids long. J gave up 1 base and V 5 bases, and 6 bases lay outside the gene matches. The DNA for the CDR3 is TGTGCCAGCAGCCCCTATGGGACTAGCGGGAACACCGGGGAGCTGTTTTTT. Translating it yields CASSPYGTSGNTGELFF. Full variable domain (missing parts from reference TRBV7-8 and TRBJ2-2): GAGVSQSPRYKVAKRGQDVALRCDPISGHVSLFWYQQALGQGPEFLTYFQNEAQLDKSGLPSDRFFAERPEGSVSTLKIQRTQQEDSAVYLCASSPYGTSGNTGELFFGEGSRLTVL.

In this sample, this clone turned up once. The chain links TRBV6-1 to TRBJ2-5; 9 positions agree with TRBD2. Germline V gene data show CDR1 as MNHNS and CDR2 as SASEGT. V lost 1 base to trimming and J lost 2 bases; unmatched junction nucleotides: 8. The CDR3 consists of 17 residues. CDR3 region: CASSEVQAGGLQETQYF. In nucleotides, the CDR3 is TGTGCCAGCAGTGAAGTCCAGGCGGGGGGGTTACAAGAGACCCAGTACTTC.

Here the CDR3 DNA reads TGCGCCAGCAGCCATGGCTCGGGAGCAGATACGCAGTATTTT. Its translation: CASSHGSGADTQYF. This chain connects TRBV4-1 to TRBJ2-3; D possibly corresponds to TRBD2 (6 bases). This CDR3 comprises 14 residues. Germline V gene lookup returns CDR1 MGHRA and CDR2 YSYEKL. V lost 3 bases and J 4 bases, leaving 11 bases between the germline ends.

The table lists this clone with a count of one. This chain links TRBV28 with TRBJ2-7, with TRBD2 matching over 7 bases. V lost 6 bases to trimming and J lost 9 bases; unmatched junction nucleotides: 5. From germline, CDR1 is MDHEN and CDR2 SYDVKM. This CDR3 comprises 11 residues. The CDR3 protein is CASSEGGRQYF. Written as DNA, the CDR3 is TGTGCCAGCAGCGAGGGCGGGAGGCAGTACTTC.

The gene calls are TRBV5-1 and TRBJ2-1; TRBD2 matches at 10 bases. With 5 bases clipped from V and 3 bases from J, the junction kept 8 bases outside the gene matches. The CDR3 extends over 16 amino acids. CDR1 and CDR2 (germline): SGHRS, YFSETQ. CDR3 loop: CASRSPSGGLYNEQFF. CDR3 sequence (DNA): TGCGCCAGCAGATCACCTAGCGGGGGCCTCTACAATGAGCAGTTCTTC.

The rearrangement uses TRBV2 and TRBJ1-1; D unclear. This CDR3 region has 13 residues. Trimming removed 7 bases from V and 1 base from J, with 10 bases in between. The germline V gene encodes CDR1 SNHLY and CDR2 FYNNEI. The CDR3 sequence is CASTKTGNTEAFF. In nucleotides, the CDR3 is TGTGCCAGCACCAAAACGGGGAACACTGAAGCTTTCTTT.

V usage is TRBV4-2 and J usage is TRBJ2-7; possibly TRBD1 for D (5 bases). From germline, CDR1 is LGHNA and CDR2 YNFKEQ. The V end lost 1 base, the J end lost 6 bases, and 16 bases lay between the germline ends. This CDR3 is 15 amino acids long. CDR3 residues: CASSQVQGLQSEQYF. The CDR3 DNA follows: TGTGCCAGCAGCCAAGTCCAGGGTTTGCAATCCGAGCAGTACTTC.

This clone has just a few counts. The rearrangement links TRBV4-2 to TRBJ1-3; D is uncertain. Germline V gives CDR1 LGHNA, CDR2 YNFKEQ. The CDR3 has 17 residues. Trimming shortened V by 0 bases and J by 0 bases, and 12 bases separated the two germline ends. The CDR3 region has the DNA TGTGCCAGCAGCCAAGATCAGGCCACCTCCTCTGGAAACACCATATATTTT. It translates to CASSQDQATSSGNTIYF.

The J gene is TRBJ1-2, the V gene TRBV4-1, with D uncertain. This CDR3 contains 14 residues. CDR1 is MGHRA and CDR2 is YSYEKL in the germline V gene. V was trimmed by 1 base and J by 5 bases, leaving 11 bases between them. CDR3 coding DNA: TGCGCCAGCAGCCAAGCGTCTACAGTATATGGCTACACCTTC. Translated: CASSQASTVYGYTF.

This chain joins TRBV7-9 and TRBJ1-1; no definite D call. The CDR3 runs to 14 residues. The V and J ends lost 1 base and 1 base respectively, with 7 bases between them. The germline CDR1 and CDR2 sequences are SEHNR and FQNEAQ (reference sequence). This chain's CDR3 is CASSLGSGNTEAFF. For the CDR3, the DNA is TGTGCCAGCAGCTTAGGGTCGGGGAACACTGAAGCTTTCTTT.

The chain has TRBV4-3 and TRBJ2-1; TRBD2 might be the D (6 bases). Per the germline V gene, CDR1 is LGHNA and CDR2 is YSLEER. V dropped 1 base and J dropped 10 bases, with 17 bases sitting between them. The CDR3 is made up of 15 amino acids. The CDR3 reads CASSQGRDWAQEQFF. CDR3 DNA: TGCGCCAGCAGCCAAGGACGGGACTGGGCCCAAGAGCAGTTCTTC.